Detailed here is one T cell receptor beta chain. Authors' processing steps: Quantification of nucleated cells was approximated via reference gene primer amplification. TCRdb keeps only in-frame clones here, not all; method: immunoSEQ multiplex PCR. Clone size and the V and J calls come from that table; the DNA yielded D and trimming. The sample yields 150,000 to 200,000 clones, roughly 86% seen once. This record belongs to a study of blood T cell repertoires in COVID-19. Study as a whole: The United States, Italy and Spain provided the acute and convalescent COVID-19 samples. Nucleic acid was either cDNA or gDNA, and it came from T cells, B-cell-depleted T cells, or PBMCs.

Trimming took off 5 bases at V and 2 bases at J, with 10 bases between the two ends. Germline values: CDR1 SNHLY, CDR2 FYNNEI. The CDR3 is 13 amino acids. The sample was peripheral blood. The rearrangement joins TRBV2 to TRBJ2-7, with a possible D match to TRBD1 (5 bases). The TCR originated in a man between 65 and 85 years old with acute or convalescent COVID-19. The CDR3 region is CASSRDRTYEQYF. The CDR3 DNA is TGTGCCAGCAGTCGTGACAGAACCTACGAGCAGTACTTC.